This T cell receptor (beta chain) emerged from a study of T cell clonality in common variable immunodeficiency. On this clone: Its antigen is currently unknown. The read terminates 3 residues ahead of where the CDR3 ends, so the germline J gene completes it.

Study results and limitations: Reportedly, TCR beta sequences from common variable immunodeficiency showed fewer deletions and N-nucleotide insertions. Compared with controls, CVID subjects had fewer shared TCRbeta clones.

Produced via immunoSEQ multiplex PCR; TCRdb's table is partial and in-frame only. This sample comprises 20,000 to 30,000 clones, none seen once only. CDR1 is DFQATT and CDR2 is SNEGSKA in the germline V gene (reference sequence). After removal of 3 bases from V and 4 bases from J, the junction contained 12 bases not matched to a gene. This CDR3 is 16 amino acids long. Each donor provided about 4.5 to 8.5 ml of heparinized whole blood. This chain joins TRBV20-1 and TRBJ2-1; 7 bases fit TRBD2. The receptor was isolated from a human donor with common variable immunodeficiency. The sequenced material came from peripheral blood mononuclear cells. CDR3 loop: CSARDLGGGDYNEQFF. The CDR3 bases that were read are TGCAGTGCTAGGGACCTCGGCGGGGGAGATTACAATGAG.